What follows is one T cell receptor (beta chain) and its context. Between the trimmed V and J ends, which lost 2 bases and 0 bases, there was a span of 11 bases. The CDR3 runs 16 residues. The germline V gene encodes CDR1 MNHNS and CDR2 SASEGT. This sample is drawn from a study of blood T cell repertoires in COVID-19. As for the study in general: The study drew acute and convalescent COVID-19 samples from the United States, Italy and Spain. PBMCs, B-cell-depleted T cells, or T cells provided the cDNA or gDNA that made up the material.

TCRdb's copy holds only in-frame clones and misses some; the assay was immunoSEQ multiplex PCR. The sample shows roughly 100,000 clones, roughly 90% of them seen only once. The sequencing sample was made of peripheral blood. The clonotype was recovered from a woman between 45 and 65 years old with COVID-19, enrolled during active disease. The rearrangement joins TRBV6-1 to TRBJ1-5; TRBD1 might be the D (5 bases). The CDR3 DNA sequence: TGTGCCAGCAGTGAAACAGGAGATTATAGCAATCAGCCCCAGCATTTT. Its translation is CASSETGDYSNQPQHF.